These T cell receptor beta chains were read from a single sample in a study of blood T cells in healthy people across ages. TCRdb processed the 5' RACE reads anew with MiXCR; each CDR3 protein has one entry. The data contain about 540,000 distinct CDR3 sequences, about 24% of them singletons. This sample was also put to use in a study of T cells of mothers and their children.

Material: blood. Receptors were obtained from a boy aged 5-17 years in good health. Each CDR3 is given with its conserved first and last residue. The D gene is left open where the match is weak. Some rows mark clone size as missing; the rest say once, few, many or name a class of expanded clone.

many TRBJ2-3 TRBV6-2/TRBV6-3 NA TGTGCCAGCAGTCCTCGGGATGTCACAGATACGCAGTATTTT CASSPRDVTDTQYF
NA TRBJ1-2 TRBV7-3 TRBD1 TGTGCCAGCAGCGGAGACGACAGGGCTAACTATGGCTACACCTTC CASSGDDRANYGYTF
many TRBJ2-1 TRBV21-1 NA TGTGCCAGCAGCAATAAGGGGCCGGGACTAGCGACCTACAATGAGCAGTTCTTC CASSNKGPGLATYNEQFF
NA TRBJ1-3 TRBV5-1 NA TGCGCCAGCAGCTTGGAGGGTCTGCGCAAGGGAAACACCATATATTTT CASSLEGLRKGNTIYF
few TRBJ1-2 TRBV9 NA TGTGCCAGCAGCGTAGATTACGGGACTAACTATGGCTACACCTTC CASSVDYGTNYGYTF
NA TRBJ1-2 TRBV6-2/TRBV6-3 TRBD1 TGTGCCAGCAGTTACTCGGACAGGGCCATCTATGGCTACACCTTC CASSYSDRAIYGYTF
NA TRBJ2-1 TRBV28 NA TGTGCCAGCAGTAGTCGAGTCTACAATGAGCAGTTCTTC CASSSRVYNEQFF
NA TRBJ2-3 TRBV6-6 TRBD1 TGTGCCAGCAGTTACCCGGGACAGGGTGGCACAGATACGCAGTATTTT CASSYPGQGGTDTQYF
NA TRBJ1-2 TRBV7-9 NA TGTGCCAGCAGCTCCTCCCAAGAAGGAGGCTACACCTTC CASSSSQEGGYTF
NA TRBJ2-5 TRBV7-6 TRBD2 TGTGCCAGCAGCCACGGGCTAGCGGGAGGAAAAGGAGAGACCCAGTACTTC CASSHGLAGGKGETQYF
NA TRBJ2-1 TRBV28 TRBD2 TGTGCCAGCAGTCCACTAGCGGGAGGGCCCTACAATGAGCAGTTCTTC CASSPLAGGPYNEQFF
NA TRBJ1-5 TRBV18 TRBD1 TGTGCCAGTACACCGGGACAGGGTAGGGGCAATCAGCCCCAGCATTTT CASTPGQGRGNQPQHF
NA TRBJ2-2 TRBV28 TRBD1 TGTGCCACATACCCCGACAGGGGGTCGAACACCAGGGAGCTGTTTTTT CATYPDRGSNTRELFF
NA TRBJ1-6 TRBV6-6 NA TGTGCCAGCAGCCCTACAGGGTATGGCTCACCCCTCCACTTT CASSPTGYGSPLHF
NA TRBJ2-1 TRBV6-2/TRBV6-3 NA TGTGCCAGCAGCCCCTCCATAAATGAGCAGTTCTTC CASSPSINEQFF
NA TRBJ1-3 TRBV19 NA TGTGCCAGTAGTCCCGAGGACAGTTCATACTCTGGAAACACCATATATTTT CASSPEDSSYSGNTIYF
NA TRBJ2-5 TRBV7-2 NA TGTACCAGCAGCTTAGACAGGGTGGTAGAGACCCAGTACTTC CTSSLDRVVETQYF
few TRBJ2-3 TRBV27 NA TGTGCCAGCAGTATCAATGTCCGGGCAAGCACAGATACGCAGTATTTT CASSINVRASTDTQYF
NA TRBJ2-3 TRBV2 NA TGTGCCAGCAGTGAAGGGATCTCCACAGATACGCAGTACTTT CASSEGISTDTQYF
many TRBJ1-5 TRBV7-2 NA TGTGCTAGCAGCGGTCGGGGGAATCAGCCCCAGCATTTT CASSGRGNQPQHF
NA TRBJ1-2 TRBV6-5 TRBD1 TGTGCCAGCAGTTACTTGGGGGAAAGACAGGGAGGCTATGGCTACACCTTC CASSYLGERQGGYGYTF
NA TRBJ2-3 TRBV2 NA TGTGCCAGGGGGTTCGCAGATACGCAGTATTTT CARGFADTQYF
few TRBJ2-7 TRBV20-1 TRBD1 TGCAGTGCTAGGGAGGTGGACAGGGGAACCTACGAGCAGTACTTC CSAREVDRGTYEQYF
NA TRBJ1-1 TRBV20-1 NA TGCAGTGCTAGCCTATCGGGGGTAGGCACTGAAGCTTTCTTT CSASLSGVGTEAFF
NA TRBJ1-1 TRBV30 NA TGTGCCTGTTGGAGGGGGGACACTGAAGCTTTCTTT CACWRGDTEAFF
few TRBJ2-1 TRBV28 NA TGTGCCAGCAGTCTAGGGGACCGACCTCTCGTCAATGAGCAGTTCTTC CASSLGDRPLVNEQFF
NA TRBJ2-7 TRBV5-1 TRBD1 TGCGCCAGCAGCGGACAGGGTGGTCGGTACGAGCAGTACTTC CASSGQGGRYEQYF
NA TRBJ2-3 TRBV6-5 NA TGTGCCGGCAGTTACAATAGCGTTGGAGATACGCAGTATTTT CAGSYNSVGDTQYF
NA TRBJ2-2 TRBV28 NA TGTGCCAGCGGGGCCCCCCACACCGGGGAGCTGTTTTTT CASGAPHTGELFF
NA TRBJ1-2 TRBV20-1 TRBD1 TGCAGTGCTAGCACAGGGGGTCGGGGCTACACCTTC CSASTGGRGYTF
NA TRBJ1-1 TRBV20-1 NA TGCAGTGCTAGAACGGTATATATCGACACCGAAGCTTTCTTT CSARTVYIDTEAFF
few TRBJ2-1 TRBV29-1 NA TGCGGCGTTGAAGAATTACGATCCTACAATGAGCAGTTCTTC CGVEELRSYNEQFF
few TRBJ2-3 TRBV20-1 TRBD2 TGCAGTGCTGAGGGACTAGCGGAGCTCACAGATACGCAGTATTTT CSAEGLAELTDTQYF
few TRBJ2-7 TRBV10-3 NA TGTGCCATCAGTCCATACCGGGACGGGGAGCAGTACTTC CAISPYRDGEQYF
few TRBJ1-6 TRBV12-3/TRBV12-4 NA TGTGCCACTAGAGATGGGTATAATTCACCCCTCCACTTT CATRDGYNSPLHF
NA TRBJ2-7 TRBV25-1 TRBD1 TGTGCCAGCACAGACAGGGAATCTCCCTACGAGCAGTACTTC CASTDRESPYEQYF
NA TRBJ2-4 TRBV6-6 NA TGTGCCAGCAGTTACTCGTGGGGGTCAGCCAAAAACATTCAGTACTTC CASSYSWGSAKNIQYF
few TRBJ2-7 TRBV24-1 TRBD1 TGTGCCACCAGTGACGGACAGGGGATTAACGAGCAGTACTTC CATSDGQGINEQYF
NA TRBJ2-5 TRBV4-2 TRBD2 TGTGCCAGCAGCCAAGAGGGAGCGGGGGTAACTCAAGAGACCCAGTACTTC CASSQEGAGVTQETQYF
few TRBJ2-1 TRBV7-8 NA TGTGCCAGCAGCACAAGATACCGGGTCCCCAAGATCAATGAGCAGTTCTTC CASSTRYRVPKINEQFF
NA TRBJ1-1 TRBV7-9 NA TGTGCCAGCAGCTTAGCGTTGGCCAGGGCGGACACTGAAGCTTTCTTT CASSLALARADTEAFF
NA TRBJ1-1 TRBV7-8 NA TGTGCCAGCAGCTTAGAAATGGGGGACACTGAAGCTTTCTTT CASSLEMGDTEAFF
NA TRBJ2-2 TRBV7-9 NA TGTGCCAGCAGCTTCGGTAGCGAAGTTTGGACCGGGGAGCTGTTTTTT CASSFGSEVWTGELFF
NA TRBJ2-1 TRBV3-1 NA TGTGCCAGCAGCCAAGATGGTTACTACGAAACCTACAATGAGCAGTTCTTC CASSQDGYYETYNEQFF
many TRBJ2-1 TRBV2 TRBD2 TGTGCCAGCCTACCCGGGACTAGCGTTGAGAATGAGCAGTTCTTC CASLPGTSVENEQFF
NA TRBJ2-3 TRBV7-2 TRBD2 TGTGCCAGCAGCTTAGGGGAGGGCGTCACAGATACGCAGTATTTT CASSLGEGVTDTQYF
many TRBJ2-5 TRBV5-1 TRBD1 TGCGCCAGCAGTGAAGGACAGGGCCTAGAGACCCAGTACTTC CASSEGQGLETQYF
few TRBJ1-3 TRBV9 NA TGTGCCAGCAGCGTAGAGGAGTTCTCTGGAAACACCATATATTTT CASSVEEFSGNTIYF
few TRBJ2-7 TRBV27 NA TGTGCCAGCAGTGACCTCGACAGCGTTTACGAGCAGTACTTC CASSDLDSVYEQYF